This is a list of T cell receptor beta chains from one sample in a study of tumor and adjacent non-tumor tissue in lung cancer. TCRdb re-analysed the multiplex PCR reads in MiXCR, keeping a single row per CDR3 protein. The profile shows some 80,000 distinct CDR3 sequences, 72% of them singletons. The sample comprised lung tumor tissue. Receptor source: a woman between 35 and 50 years old with non-small cell lung cancer. Both conserved end residues are part of each CDR3. D genes are given only for firm matches. For some rows the clone size is stated as once, few or many, or as a class when expanded; others skip it.

d_call j_call v_call clone_size cdr3_aa cdr3_nt
- TRBJ2-7 TRBV12-3/TRBV12-4 many CASSSSGAGGGSYEQYF TGTGCCAGCAGTTCCTCCGGGGCAGGGGGAGGCTCCTACGAGCAGTACTTC
- TRBJ1-1 TRBV12-3/TRBV12-4 many CASSLPKIEAFF TGTGCCAGCAGTTTACCAAAAATTGAAGCTTTCTTT
- TRBJ2-7 TRBV6-5 few CTSSYLEKGGEQYF TGTACCAGCAGTTACCTTGAAAAAGGTGGCGAGCAGTACTTC
TRBD1 TRBJ2-3 TRBV6-1 - CASRAGGAGTDTQYF TGTGCCAGCAGGGCAGGGGGCGCGGGCACAGATACGCAGTATTTT
TRBD1 TRBJ1-2 TRBV7-9 many CASSPRTGFYYGYTF TGTGCCAGCAGCCCCCGGACAGGGTTCTACTATGGCTACACCTTC
- TRBJ2-1 TRBV7-9 - CPSSLAVTDYNEQFF TGTCCCAGCAGCTTAGCGGTGACGGACTACAATGAGCAGTTCTTC
TRBD2 TRBJ2-2 TRBV4-1 - CASSRLPAGVSGGELFF TGCGCTAGCAGTCGTTTACCAGCGGGAGTTAGCGGCGGGGAGCTGTTTTTT
TRBD2 TRBJ2-4 TRBV24-1 many CATSDSGRDIQYF TGTGCCACCAGTGATTCGGGGAGGGACATTCAGTACTTC
TRBD1 TRBJ2-7 TRBV29-1 few CSVESLDRGKYEQYF TGTAGCGTTGAAAGCTTGGACAGGGGCAAGTACGAGCAGTACTTC
TRBD1 TRBJ1-5 TRBV20-1 - CSASYRDRGRDQPQHF TGCAGTGCTTCTTACCGGGACAGGGGCCGCGATCAGCCCCAACATTTT